This T cell receptor (beta chain) came from a study of T cell clonotyping in hematopoietic cell transplantation. Study-wide findings and caveats: Higher Inverse Simpson Index values in graft donor and pretransplant recipient predicted broader posttransplant TCR diversity. Recipient TCR diversity dropped after transplant; expanded clonotypes rose from day 30 to 180.

This clone was detected only a few times. The antigen remains undetermined. The germline V gene has CDR1 WSHSY and CDR2 SAAADI. This CDR3 comprises 12 residues. Between the trimmed V and J ends, which lost 11 bases and 4 bases, there was a span of 15 bases. The time point was: recipient sample about 28 days before transplant, after cytoreduction. Libraries were prepared by immunoSEQ multiplex PCR; TCRdb keeps only in-frame clonotypes and omits some of them. The sample holds 45,000 or so clones, approximately 82% seen once. This sequence was found in a man aged 60 to 75 with myelodysplastic syndrome. Some clones in this sample may be carry-over from other donors' samples. The gene calls are TRBV10-2 and TRBJ2-7; D remains unclear. The material sequenced was peripheral blood mononuclear cells, taken before stem cell transplant. Here the CDR3 DNA reads TGCGCCTCATCCCAGGACCGGTACGAGCAGTACTTC. Its translation is CASSQDRYEQYF.